This T cell receptor beta chain derives from a study of blood T cell repertoires in COVID-19. Study-wide context: Whether acute or convalescent, the COVID-19 samples came from the United States, Italy and Spain.

Germline lookup yields CDR1 LGHDT and CDR2 YNNKEL (reference sequence). The V end was cut by 1 base, the J end by 12 bases, with 13 bases between. The length of the CDR3 is 13 residues. Using immunoSEQ multiplex PCR, the repertoire was profiled, and TCRdb retains in-frame clones only, with some absent. The sample has around 23,000 clones, approximately 89% seen once. This sequence was found in a human donor in a cohort sampled during active COVID-19. The sequenced sample consisted of peripheral blood. The chain joins TRBV3-1 (or the pseudogene TRBV3-2) to TRBJ2-4; TRBD2 might be the D (5 bases). The CDR3 spells CASSQAGGAAQYF. For the CDR3, the DNA is TGTGCCAGCAGCCAAGCTGGCGGAGCGGCTCAGTACTTC.